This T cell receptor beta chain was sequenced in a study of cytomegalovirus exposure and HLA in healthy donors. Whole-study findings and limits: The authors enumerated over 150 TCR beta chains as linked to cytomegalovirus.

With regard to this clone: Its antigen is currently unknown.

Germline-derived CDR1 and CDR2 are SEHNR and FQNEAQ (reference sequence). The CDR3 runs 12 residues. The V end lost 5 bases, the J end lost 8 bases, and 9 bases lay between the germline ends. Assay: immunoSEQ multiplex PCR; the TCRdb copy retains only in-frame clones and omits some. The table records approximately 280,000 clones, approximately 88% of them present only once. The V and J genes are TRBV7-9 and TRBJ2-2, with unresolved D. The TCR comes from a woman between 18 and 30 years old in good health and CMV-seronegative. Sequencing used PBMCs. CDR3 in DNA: TGTGCCAGCAGCCTCGCGATGGGGGAGCTGTTTTTT. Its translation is CASSLAMGELFF.